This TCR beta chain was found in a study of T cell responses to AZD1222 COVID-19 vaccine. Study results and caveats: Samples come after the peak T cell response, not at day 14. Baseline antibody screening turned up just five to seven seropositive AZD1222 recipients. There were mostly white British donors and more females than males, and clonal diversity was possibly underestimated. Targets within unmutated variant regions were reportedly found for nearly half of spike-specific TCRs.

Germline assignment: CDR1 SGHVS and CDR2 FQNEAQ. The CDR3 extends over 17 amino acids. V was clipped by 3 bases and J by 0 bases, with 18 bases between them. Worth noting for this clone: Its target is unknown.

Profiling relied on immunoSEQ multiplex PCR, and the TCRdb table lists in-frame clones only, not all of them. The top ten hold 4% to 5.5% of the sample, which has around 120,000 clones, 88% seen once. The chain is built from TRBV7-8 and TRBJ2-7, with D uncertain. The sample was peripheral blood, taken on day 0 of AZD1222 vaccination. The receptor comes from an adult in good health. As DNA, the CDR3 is TGTGCCAGCAGCTTGTCCACGAATGTCCTTAGCTCCTACGAGCAGTACTTC. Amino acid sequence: CASSLSTNVLSSYEQYF.